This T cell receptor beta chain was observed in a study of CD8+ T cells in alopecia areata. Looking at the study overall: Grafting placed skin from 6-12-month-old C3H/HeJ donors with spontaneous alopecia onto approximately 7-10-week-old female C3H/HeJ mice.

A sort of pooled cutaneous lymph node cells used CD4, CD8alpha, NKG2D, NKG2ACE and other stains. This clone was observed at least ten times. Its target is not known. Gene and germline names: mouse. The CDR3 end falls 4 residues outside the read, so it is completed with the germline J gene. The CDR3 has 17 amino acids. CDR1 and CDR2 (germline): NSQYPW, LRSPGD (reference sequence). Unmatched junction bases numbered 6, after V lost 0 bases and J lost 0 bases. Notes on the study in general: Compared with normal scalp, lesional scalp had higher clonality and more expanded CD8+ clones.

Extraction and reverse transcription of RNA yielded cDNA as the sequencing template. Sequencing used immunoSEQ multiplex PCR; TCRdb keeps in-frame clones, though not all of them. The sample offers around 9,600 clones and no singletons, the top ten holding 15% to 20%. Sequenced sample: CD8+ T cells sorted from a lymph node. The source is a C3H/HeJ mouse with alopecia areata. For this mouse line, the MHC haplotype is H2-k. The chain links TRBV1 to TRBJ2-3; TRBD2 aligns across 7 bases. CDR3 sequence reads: CTCSAEAGGPSAETLYF. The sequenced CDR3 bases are TGCACCTGCAGTGCAGAGGCTGGGGGTCCTAGTGCAGAA.